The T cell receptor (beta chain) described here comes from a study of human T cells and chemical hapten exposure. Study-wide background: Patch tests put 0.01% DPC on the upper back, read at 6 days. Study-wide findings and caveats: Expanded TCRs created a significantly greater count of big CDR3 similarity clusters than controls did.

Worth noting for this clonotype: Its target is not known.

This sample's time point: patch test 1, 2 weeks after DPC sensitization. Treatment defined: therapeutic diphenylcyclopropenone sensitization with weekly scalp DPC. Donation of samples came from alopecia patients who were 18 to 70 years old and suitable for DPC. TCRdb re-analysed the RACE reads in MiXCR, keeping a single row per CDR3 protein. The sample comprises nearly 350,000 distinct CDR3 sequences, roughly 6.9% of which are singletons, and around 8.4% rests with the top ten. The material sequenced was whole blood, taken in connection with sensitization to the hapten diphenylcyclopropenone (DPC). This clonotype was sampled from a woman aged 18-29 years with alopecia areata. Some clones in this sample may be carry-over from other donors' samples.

The CDR3 here is CASTFPDRVISRGYTF. As DNA, the CDR3 is TGTGCCAGCACCTTCCCGGACCGTGTCATTAGTCGAGGCTACACCTTC. The rearrangement joins TRBV11-3 to TRBJ1-2; the D is unclear. The CDR3 sequence is 16 residues long. V was pared by 7 bases and J by 8 bases, with 26 bases between. CDR1 and CDR2 from the germline V gene are SGHNT and YENEEA. The full variable domain, completed using reference TRBV11-3 and TRBJ1-2, is EAGVVQSPRYKIIEKKQPVAFWCNPISGHNTLYWYLQNLGQGPELLIRYENEEAVDDSQLPKDRFSAERLKGVDSTLKIQPAELGDSAVYLCASTFPDRVISRGYTFGSGTRLTVV.